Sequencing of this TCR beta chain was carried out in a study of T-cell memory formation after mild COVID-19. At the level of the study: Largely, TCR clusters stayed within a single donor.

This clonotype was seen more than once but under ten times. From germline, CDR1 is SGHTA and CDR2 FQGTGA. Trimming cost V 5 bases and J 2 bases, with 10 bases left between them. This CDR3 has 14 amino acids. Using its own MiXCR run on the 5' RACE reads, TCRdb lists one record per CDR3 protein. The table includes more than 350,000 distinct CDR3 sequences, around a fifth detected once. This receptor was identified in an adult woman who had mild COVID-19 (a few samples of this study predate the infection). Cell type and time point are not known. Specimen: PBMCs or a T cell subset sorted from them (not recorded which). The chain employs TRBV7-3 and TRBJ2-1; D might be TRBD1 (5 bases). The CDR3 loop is CASSMTEAYNEQFF. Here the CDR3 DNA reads TGTGCCAGCAGCATGACAGAAGCCTACAATGAGCAGTTCTTC.